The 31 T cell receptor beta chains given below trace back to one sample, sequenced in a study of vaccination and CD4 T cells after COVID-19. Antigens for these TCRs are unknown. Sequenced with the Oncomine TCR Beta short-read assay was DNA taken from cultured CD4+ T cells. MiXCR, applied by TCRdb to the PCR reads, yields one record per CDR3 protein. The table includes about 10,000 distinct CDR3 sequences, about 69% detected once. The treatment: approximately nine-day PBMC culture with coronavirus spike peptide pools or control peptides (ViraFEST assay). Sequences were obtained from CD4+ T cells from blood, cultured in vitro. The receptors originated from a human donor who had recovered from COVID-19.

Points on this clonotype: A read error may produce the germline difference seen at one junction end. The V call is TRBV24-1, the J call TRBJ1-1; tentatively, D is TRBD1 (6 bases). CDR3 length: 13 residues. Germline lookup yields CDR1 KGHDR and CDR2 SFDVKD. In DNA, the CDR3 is TGTGCCGCCAGAGCGCAGGGGTACACTGAAGCTTTCTTT. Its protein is CAARAQGYTEAFF.

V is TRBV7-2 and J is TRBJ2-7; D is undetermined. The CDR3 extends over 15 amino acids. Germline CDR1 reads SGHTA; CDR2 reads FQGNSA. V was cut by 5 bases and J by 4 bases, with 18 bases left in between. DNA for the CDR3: TGTGCCAGCAGCCGGCGGACGGAGTTTCAATACGAGCAGTACTTC. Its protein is CASSRRTEFQYEQYF.

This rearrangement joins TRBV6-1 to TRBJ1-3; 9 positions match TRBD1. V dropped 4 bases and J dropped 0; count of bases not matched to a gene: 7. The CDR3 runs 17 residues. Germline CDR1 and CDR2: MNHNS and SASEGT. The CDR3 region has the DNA TGTGCCAGCAGTGTGACAGGGGGGAAGAGCTCTGGAAACACCATATATTTT. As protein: CASSVTGGKSSGNTIYF.

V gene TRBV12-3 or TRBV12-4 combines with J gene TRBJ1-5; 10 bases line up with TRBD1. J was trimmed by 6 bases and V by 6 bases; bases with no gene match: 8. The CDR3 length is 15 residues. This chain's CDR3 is CASRRGQGSGQPQHF. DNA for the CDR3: TGTGCCAGCAGAAGGGGACAGGGGTCGGGTCAGCCCCAGCATTTT.

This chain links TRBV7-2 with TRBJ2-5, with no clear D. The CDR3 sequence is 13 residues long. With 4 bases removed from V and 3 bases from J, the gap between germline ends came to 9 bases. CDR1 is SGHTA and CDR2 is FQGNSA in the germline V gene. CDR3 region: CASSWSPEETQYF. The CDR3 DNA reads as TGTGCCAGCAGCTGGAGTCCAGAAGAGACCCAGTACTTC.

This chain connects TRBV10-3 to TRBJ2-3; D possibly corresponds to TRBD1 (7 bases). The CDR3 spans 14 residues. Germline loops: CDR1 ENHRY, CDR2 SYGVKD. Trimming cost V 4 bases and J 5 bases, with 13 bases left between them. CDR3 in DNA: TGTGCCATCAGTGGGGGGGACAGATTAGATACGCAGTATTTT. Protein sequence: CAISGGDRLDTQYF.

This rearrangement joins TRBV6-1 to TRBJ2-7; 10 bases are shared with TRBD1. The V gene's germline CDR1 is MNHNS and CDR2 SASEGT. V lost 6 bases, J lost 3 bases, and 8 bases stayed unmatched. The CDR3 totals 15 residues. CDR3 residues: CASRRGQGVYYEQYF. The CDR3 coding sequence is TGTGCCAGCAGAAGAGGACAGGGGGTGTACTACGAGCAGTACTTC.

This CDR3 reads CSARGQTTEAFF. The DNA for the CDR3 is TGCAGTGCTAGAGGGCAGACCACTGAAGCTTTCTTT. The chain uses TRBV20-1 and TRBJ1-1; D gene ambiguous. Trimming took off 1 base at V and 4 bases at J, with 7 bases between the two ends. The CDR3 extends over 12 amino acids. Germline V CDR1 and CDR2: DFQATT, SNEGSKA (reference sequence).

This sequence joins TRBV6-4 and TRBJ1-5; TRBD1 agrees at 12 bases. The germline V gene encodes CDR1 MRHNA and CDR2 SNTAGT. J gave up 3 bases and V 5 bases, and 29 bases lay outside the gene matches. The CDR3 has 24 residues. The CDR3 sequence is CASSLLGNVADRDRGQVVNQPQHF. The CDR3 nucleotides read TGTGCCAGCAGTCTTCTGGGTAATGTTGCTGACCGGGACAGGGGGCAGGTTGTCAATCAGCCCCAGCATTTT.

As DNA, the CDR3 is TGTGCCACCAGCAGAGTCCCGGGACTCTCCACAGATACGCAGTATTTT. Translating gives CATSRVPGLSTDTQYF. J is TRBJ2-3 and V is TRBV15; D may be TRBD2 (6 bases). CDR3 length: 16 residues. Germline lookup yields CDR1 LNHNV and CDR2 YYDKDF (reference sequence). Trimming left V 1 base short and J 2 bases short, with 13 bases between.

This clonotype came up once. The CDR3 DNA follows: TGCAGTGCTAGAGCGACAGGGGCCAGCGGGCCCCAGCATTTT. It codes for CSARATGASGPQHF. This chain connects TRBV20-1 to TRBJ1-5; TRBD1 matches at 8 bases. Germline CDR1 DFQATT, CDR2 SNEGSKA (reference sequence). V was clipped by 1 base and J by 9 bases; unmatched bases: 8. The CDR3 consists of 14 residues.

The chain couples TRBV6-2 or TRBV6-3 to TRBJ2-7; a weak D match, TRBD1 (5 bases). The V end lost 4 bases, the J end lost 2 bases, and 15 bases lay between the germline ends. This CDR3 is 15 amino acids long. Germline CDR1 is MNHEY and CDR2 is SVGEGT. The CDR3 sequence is CASSFFQGYTYEQYF. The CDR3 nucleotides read TGTGCCAGCAGTTTTTTCCAGGGATATACCTACGAGCAGTACTTC.

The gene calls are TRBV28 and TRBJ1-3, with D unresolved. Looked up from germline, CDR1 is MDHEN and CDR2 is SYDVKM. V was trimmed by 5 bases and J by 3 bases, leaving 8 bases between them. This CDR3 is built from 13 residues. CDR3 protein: CASSLLSGNTIYF. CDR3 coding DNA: TGTGCCAGCAGTCTTTTAAGTGGAAACACCATATATTTT.

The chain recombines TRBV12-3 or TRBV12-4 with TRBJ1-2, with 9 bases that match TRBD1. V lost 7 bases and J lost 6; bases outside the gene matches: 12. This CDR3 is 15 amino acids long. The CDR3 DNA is TGTGCCAGCACCCTCCATGAGGGACAGGGAAATGGCTACACCTTC. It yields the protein CASTLHEGQGNGYTF.

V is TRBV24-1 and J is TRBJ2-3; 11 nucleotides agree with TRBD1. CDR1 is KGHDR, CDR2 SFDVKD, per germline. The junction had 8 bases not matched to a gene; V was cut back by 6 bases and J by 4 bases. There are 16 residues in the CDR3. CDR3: CATSPRDRGGADTQYF. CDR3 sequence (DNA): TGTGCCACCAGTCCTAGGGACAGGGGGGGCGCAGATACGCAGTATTTT.

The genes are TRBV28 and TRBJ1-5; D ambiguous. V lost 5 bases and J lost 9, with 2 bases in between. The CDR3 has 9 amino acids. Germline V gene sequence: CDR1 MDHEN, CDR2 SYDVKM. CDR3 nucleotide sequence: TGTGCCAGCAGTCGGCCCCAGCATTTT. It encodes CASSRPQHF.

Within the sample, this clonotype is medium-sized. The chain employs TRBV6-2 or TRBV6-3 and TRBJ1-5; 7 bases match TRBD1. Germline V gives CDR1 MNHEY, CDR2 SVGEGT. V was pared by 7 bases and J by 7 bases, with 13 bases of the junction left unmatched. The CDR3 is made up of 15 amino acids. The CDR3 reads CASKRDSAAMQPQHF. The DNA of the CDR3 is TGTGCCAGCAAACGGGACAGTGCGGCGATGCAGCCCCAGCATTTT.

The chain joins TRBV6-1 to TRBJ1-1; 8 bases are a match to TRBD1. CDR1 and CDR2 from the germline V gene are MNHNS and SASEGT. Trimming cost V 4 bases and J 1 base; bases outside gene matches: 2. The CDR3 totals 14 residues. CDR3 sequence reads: CASSGGTGNTEAFF. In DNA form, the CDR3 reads TGTGCCAGCAGTGGGGGGACAGGGAACACTGAAGCTTTCTTT.

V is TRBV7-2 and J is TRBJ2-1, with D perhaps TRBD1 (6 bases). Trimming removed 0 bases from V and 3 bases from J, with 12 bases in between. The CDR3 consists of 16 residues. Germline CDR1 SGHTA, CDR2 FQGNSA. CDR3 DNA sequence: TGTGCCAGCAGCTTAGCCGGGCAGGGGATCTACAATGAGCAGTTCTTC. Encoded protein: CASSLAGQGIYNEQFF. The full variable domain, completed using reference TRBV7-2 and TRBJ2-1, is GAGVSQSPSNKVTEKGKDVELRCDPISGHTALYWYRQSLGQGLEFLIYFQGNSAPDKSGLPSDRFSAERTGGSVSTLTIQRTQQEDSAVYLCASSLAGQGIYNEQFFGPGTRLTVL.

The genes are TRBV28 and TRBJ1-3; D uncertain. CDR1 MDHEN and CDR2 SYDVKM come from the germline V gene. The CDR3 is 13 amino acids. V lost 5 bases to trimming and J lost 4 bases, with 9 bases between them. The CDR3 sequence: CASSRLSGNTIYF. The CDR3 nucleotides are TGTGCCAGCAGTAGATTATCCGGAAACACCATATATTTT.

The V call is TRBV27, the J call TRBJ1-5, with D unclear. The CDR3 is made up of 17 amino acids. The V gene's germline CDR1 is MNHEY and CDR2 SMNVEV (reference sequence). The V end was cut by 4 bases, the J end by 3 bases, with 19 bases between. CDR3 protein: CASSSSPPALINQPQHF. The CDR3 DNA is TGTGCCAGCAGTTCATCCCCACCGGCCCTTATCAATCAGCCCCAGCATTTT.

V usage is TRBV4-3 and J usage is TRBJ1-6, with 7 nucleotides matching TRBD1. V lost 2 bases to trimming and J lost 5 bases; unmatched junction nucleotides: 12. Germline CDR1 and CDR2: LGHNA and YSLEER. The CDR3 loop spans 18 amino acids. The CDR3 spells CASSQFISGGANNSPLHF. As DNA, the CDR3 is TGCGCCAGCAGCCAATTCATTTCAGGGGGAGCTAATAATTCACCCCTCCACTTT.

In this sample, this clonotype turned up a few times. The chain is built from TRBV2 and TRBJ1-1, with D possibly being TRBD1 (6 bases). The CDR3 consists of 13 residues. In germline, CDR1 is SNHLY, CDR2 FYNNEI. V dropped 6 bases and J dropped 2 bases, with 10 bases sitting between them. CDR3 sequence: CASRRQVNTEAFF. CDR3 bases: TGTGCCAGCAGGCGACAGGTCAACACTGAAGCTTTCTTT.

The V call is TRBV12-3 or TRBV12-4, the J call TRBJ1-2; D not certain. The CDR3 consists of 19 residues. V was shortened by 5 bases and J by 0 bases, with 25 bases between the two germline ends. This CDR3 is CASSLTLSDFKPANYGYTF. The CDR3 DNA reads TGTGCCAGCAGTCTAACCCTCTCCGACTTCAAACCTGCTAACTATGGCTACACCTTC.

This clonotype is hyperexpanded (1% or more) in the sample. The CDR3 region has the DNA TGTGCCACCAGTGAGCAGGGGGCAGGCAATCAGCCCCAGCATTTT. It yields the protein CATSEQGAGNQPQHF. V gene TRBV24-1 combines with J gene TRBJ1-5; 8 nucleotides match TRBD1. The CDR3 covers 15 residues. V gave up 4 bases and J gave up 2 bases; unmatched junction bases: 3. Looked up from germline, CDR1 is KGHDR and CDR2 is SFDVKD.

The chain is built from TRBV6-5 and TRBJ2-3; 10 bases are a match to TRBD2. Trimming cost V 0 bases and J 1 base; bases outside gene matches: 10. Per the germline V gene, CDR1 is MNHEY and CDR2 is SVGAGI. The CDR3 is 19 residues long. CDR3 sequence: CASSYSSSGRASGTDTQYF. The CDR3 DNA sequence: TGTGCCAGCAGTTACTCGTCCAGCGGGAGGGCCTCCGGCACAGATACGCAGTATTTT.

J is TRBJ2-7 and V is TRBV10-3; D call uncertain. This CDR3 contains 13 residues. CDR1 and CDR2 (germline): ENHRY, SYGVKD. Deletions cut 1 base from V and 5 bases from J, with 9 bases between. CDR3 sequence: CAISELGYNEQYF. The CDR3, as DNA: TGTGCCATCAGTGAGTTGGGGTACAACGAGCAGTACTTC.

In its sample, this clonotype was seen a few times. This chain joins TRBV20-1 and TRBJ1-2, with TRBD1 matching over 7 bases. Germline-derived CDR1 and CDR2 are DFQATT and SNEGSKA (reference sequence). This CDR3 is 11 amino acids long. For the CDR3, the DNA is TGCAGGTGGGGACAGACCTATGGCTACACCTTC. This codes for CRWGQTYGYTF.

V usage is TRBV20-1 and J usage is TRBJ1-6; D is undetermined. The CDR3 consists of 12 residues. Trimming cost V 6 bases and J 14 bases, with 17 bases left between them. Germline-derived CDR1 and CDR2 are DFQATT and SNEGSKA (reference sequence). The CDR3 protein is CSAKVGGRTLHF. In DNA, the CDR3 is TGCAGTGCCAAAGTCGGCGGACGGACCCTCCACTTT.

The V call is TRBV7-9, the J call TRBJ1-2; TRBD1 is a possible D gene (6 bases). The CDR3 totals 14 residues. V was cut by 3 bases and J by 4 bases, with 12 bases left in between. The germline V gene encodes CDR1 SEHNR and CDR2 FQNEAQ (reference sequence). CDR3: CASSFYRDGYGYTF. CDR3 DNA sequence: TGTGCCAGCAGCTTCTACAGGGATGGCTATGGCTACACCTTC.

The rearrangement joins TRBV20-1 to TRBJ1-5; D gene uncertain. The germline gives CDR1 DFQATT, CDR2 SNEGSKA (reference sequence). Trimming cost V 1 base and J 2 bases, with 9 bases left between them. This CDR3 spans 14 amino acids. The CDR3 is CSARVSRGNQPQHF. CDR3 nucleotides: TGCAGTGCTAGAGTTTCTAGAGGCAATCAGCCCCAGCATTTT.